A single sample is the source of the 29 T cell receptor beta chains below, sequenced in a study of T-cell reconstitution after alpha-beta-depleted transplantation in children. This sample's TCRbeta library carried unique molecular identifier barcodes. TCRdb recomputed calls from the PCR reads with MiXCR, one row per CDR3 protein. The sample contains over 550,000 distinct CDR3 sequences, roughly a tenth of which appear only once. The material was PBMCs from the stem cell graft donor, obtained from the stem cell graft. The receptor source for this set is a human donor who donated a stem cell graft to a child with acute myeloid leukemia.

In this sample, this clonotype turned up many times. The chain combines TRBV29-1 with TRBJ1-1; TRBD1 matches at 8 bases. Looked up from germline, CDR1 is SQVTM and CDR2 is ANQGSEA. The CDR3 loop spans 12 amino acids. V lost 4 bases, J lost 8 bases, and 6 bases stayed unmatched. CDR3 nucleotides: TGCAGCGTTGCAGGGGGCTTCGAGGAAGCTTTCTTT. Its translation is CSVAGGFEEAFF.

For this clonotype: A read error may explain this, as a much larger clone is one base away. The chain links TRBV29-1 to TRBJ2-7; D call uncertain. Germline V lookup: CDR1 SQVTM, CDR2 ANQGSEA. The CDR3 length is 13 residues. As DNA, the CDR3 is TGCGGCGTTGTAAGTAAGCTTTCCTACGAGCAGTACTTC. Encoded protein: CGVVSKLSYEQYF.

This clonotype has a count of ten or more. This chain connects TRBV20-1 to TRBJ1-5; D unclear. V dropped 3 bases and J dropped 4 bases, with 19 bases sitting between them. The CDR3 length is 16 residues. Germline CDR1 and CDR2: DFQATT and SNEGSKA (reference sequence). CDR3 protein: CSASFSTPILNQPQHF. The DNA of the CDR3 is TGCAGTGCTAGTTTCAGTACCCCAATTTTGAATCAGCCCCAGCATTTT.

This chain joins TRBV20-1 and TRBJ2-1; D uncertain. Trimming cost V 3 bases and J 5 bases, with 8 bases left between them. This CDR3 has 12 amino acids. Germline values: CDR1 DFQATT, CDR2 SNEGSKA (reference sequence). CDR3 bases: TGCAGTGCTAGCATTTACAACAATGAGCAGTTCTTC. Translating gives CSASIYNNEQFF.

The V call is TRBV5-1, the J call TRBJ2-1; 9 nucleotides align to TRBD2. Germline lookup yields CDR1 SGHRS and CDR2 YFSETQ. This CDR3 comprises 19 residues. Losses at the gene ends were 5 bases for V and 7 bases for J; bases not matched to a gene: 22. The CDR3 bases are TGCGCCAGCAGATTCACAGGAGGTCGAATCGCGGGAGGGCAAAATGAGCAGTTCTTC. This encodes CASRFTGGRIAGGQNEQFF.

The rearrangement links TRBV20-1 to TRBJ2-2; D remains unclear. The CDR3 is 12 amino acids. Per germline, CDR1 DFQATT and CDR2 SNEGSKA (reference sequence). The V and J ends lost 3 bases and 1 base respectively, with 3 bases between them. CDR3 sequence: CSASLNTGELFF. CDR3 in DNA: TGCAGTGCTAGCCTGAACACCGGGGAGCTGTTTTTT.

This clonotype was seen repeatedly, ten times or more. The chain uses TRBV7-9 and TRBJ2-2; D remains unclear. The CDR3 runs to 14 residues. CDR1 and CDR2 from the germline V gene are SEHNR and FQNEAQ (reference sequence). The V end was cut by 11 bases, the J end by 2 bases, with 15 bases between. This CDR3 reads CAAGLGPNTGELFF. DNA for the CDR3: TGTGCCGCAGGTCTAGGACCAAACACCGGGGAGCTGTTTTTT.

The J gene is TRBJ2-7, the V gene TRBV12-3 or TRBV12-4, with unresolved D. Trimming cost V 6 bases and J 2 bases, with 11 bases left between them. The CDR3 is 13 amino acids. CDR3: CASRDLGTYEQYF. CDR3 nucleotide sequence: TGTGCCAGCAGAGACCTAGGCACCTACGAGCAGTACTTC.

This clonotype came up a few times. V is TRBV12-3 or TRBV12-4 and J is TRBJ1-5; 9 bases fit TRBD1. V trimming: 4 bases; J trimming: 2 bases; junction bases outside the gene matches: 12. The CDR3 consists of 18 residues. The CDR3: CASSSNHRGLRGNQPQHF. CDR3 nucleotides: TGTGCCAGCAGTTCTAACCACAGGGGGCTAAGGGGCAATCAGCCCCAGCATTTT.

This clonotype was picked up many times. The chain joins TRBV6-1 to TRBJ2-3; D is uncertain. V lost 6 bases and J 5 bases, leaving 9 bases between the germline ends. The CDR3 loop spans 12 amino acids. The germline gives CDR1 MNHNS, CDR2 SASEGT. The CDR3 DNA follows: TGTGCCAGCAGCCAAGTAGGAGATACGCAGTATTTT. This encodes CASSQVGDTQYF.

This chain joins TRBV4-2 and TRBJ2-5; possible D gene TRBD1, 6 bases. The CDR3 runs 17 residues. CDR1 LGHNA and CDR2 YNFKEQ come from the germline V gene. The germline V and J ends were trimmed by 0 bases and 1 base, with 15 bases remaining between them. DNA of the CDR3: TGTGCCAGCAGCCAAGATGAACAGGGCAGGGCCCAAGAGACCCAGTACTTC. Its protein product is CASSQDEQGRAQETQYF.

V usage is TRBV9 and J usage is TRBJ1-1; D possibly corresponds to TRBD1 (5 bases). In germline, CDR1 is SGDLS, CDR2 YYNGEE. This CDR3 has 13 amino acids. V lost 2 bases to trimming and J lost 7 bases, with 12 bases between them. This CDR3 is CASSVGGVGEAFF. In DNA, the CDR3 is TGTGCCAGCAGCGTCGGGGGAGTGGGTGAAGCTTTCTTT.

This clonotype showed up just a few times. The V gene is TRBV11-2, the J gene TRBJ2-7, with D tentatively TRBD2 (5 bases). V was cut by 5 bases and J by 0 bases, with 11 bases left in between. The CDR3 consists of 14 residues. Germline CDR1 SGHAT, CDR2 FQNNGV. CDR3 sequence (DNA): TGTGCCAGCAGCCCCCCGACTAACTCCTACGAGCAGTACTTC. Translated, it gives CASSPPTNSYEQYF.

At least ten counts were recorded for this clonotype. J is TRBJ2-1 and V is TRBV12-3 or TRBV12-4, with 8 bases lining up with TRBD2. The CDR3 is 15 residues long. V lost 7 bases to trimming and J lost 2 bases; unmatched junction nucleotides: 7. The CDR3 sequence is CASTLGTRAYNEQFF. The CDR3 bases are TGTGCCAGCACCCTTGGGACTAGGGCCTACAATGAGCAGTTCTTC.

This clonotype was seen a handful of times. V gene TRBV27 combines with J gene TRBJ1-6, with D possibly being TRBD1 (5 bases). Per germline, CDR1 MNHEY and CDR2 SMNVEV (reference sequence). Between the trimmed V and J ends, which lost 3 bases and 11 bases, there was a span of 17 bases. This CDR3 region has 15 residues. This chain's CDR3 is CASSFGVGQSTPLHF. CDR3 DNA: TGTGCCAGCAGTTTTGGGGTGGGGCAGTCGACACCCCTCCACTTT.

There are a few counts of this clonotype. The CDR3 DNA is TGTGCCAGCAGCCTTAGCGGATTTACTAGAGACTACGAGCAGTACTTC. This gives the protein CASSLSGFTRDYEQYF. The chain is built from TRBV6-2 or TRBV6-3 and TRBJ2-7, with D possibly matching TRBD2 (6 bases). V was clipped by 6 bases and J by 3 bases, with 21 bases between them. This CDR3 region has 16 residues. Germline-derived CDR1 and CDR2 are MNHEY and SVGEGT.

In this sample, this clonotype turned up a few times. One end of the junction fails to match germline, which may point to a read error. J is TRBJ1-5 and V is TRBV27; D ambiguous. The V gene's germline CDR1 is MNHEY and CDR2 SMNVEV (reference sequence). The CDR3 contains 13 residues. The CDR3 spells CASSLSTTQPQHF. CDR3 nucleotides: TGTGCCAGCAGTCTATCGACGACTCAGCCCCAGCATTTT.

This clonotype was seen a few times. The J gene is TRBJ2-1, the V gene TRBV24-1; D is ambiguous. The germline V and J ends were trimmed by 4 bases and 7 bases, with 19 bases remaining between them. The germline gives CDR1 KGHDR, CDR2 SFDVKD. This CDR3 is 16 amino acids long. CDR3 in amino acids: CATSEVKGQAVNEQFF. The DNA of the CDR3 is TGTGCCACCAGTGAGGTGAAAGGGCAGGCTGTAAATGAGCAGTTCTTC.

This sequence joins TRBV20-1 and TRBJ2-3; no reliable D call. The CDR3 is 12 amino acids. The germline gives CDR1 DFQATT, CDR2 SNEGSKA (reference sequence). Trimming took 6 bases from V and 2 from J, leaving 9 bases between them. CDR3 nucleotides: TGCAGTGCGCCCGGAACCACAGATACGCAGTATTTT. It yields the protein CSAPGTTDTQYF.

The CDR3 spells CASSPGVLAGDTQYF. The DNA for the CDR3 is TGTGCCAGCAGCCCAGGGGTACTAGCGGGAGATACGCAGTATTTT. This chain connects TRBV11-2 to TRBJ2-3; 9 bases fit TRBD2. The CDR3 has 15 amino acids. Trimming took 5 bases from V and 5 from J; bases not matched to a gene: 8. Per the germline V gene, CDR1 is SGHAT and CDR2 is FQNNGV.

This clonotype was seen a handful of times. The chain joins TRBV20-1 to TRBJ1-3; perhaps TRBD1 as D (6 bases). The CDR3 runs 12 residues. V was shortened by 6 bases and J by 5 bases, with 11 bases between the two germline ends. Germline V CDR1 and CDR2: DFQATT, SNEGSKA (reference sequence). CDR3 protein: CSAWDTRNTIYF. Here the CDR3 DNA reads TGCAGTGCCTGGGACACCCGAAACACCATATATTTT.

This chain joins TRBV24-1 and TRBJ2-1; 11 positions agree with TRBD1. This CDR3 has 13 residues. V dropped 12 bases and J dropped 6; count of bases not matched to a gene: 6. Germline V CDR1 and CDR2: KGHDR, SFDVKD. The CDR3 DNA reads as TGTGCCGCCGGACAGGGGGCCCTCAATGAGCAGTTCTTC. Encoded protein: CAAGQGALNEQFF.

V gene TRBV5-1 combines with J gene TRBJ2-7; 9 positions agree with TRBD1. The germline CDR1 and CDR2 sequences are SGHRS and YFSETQ. The CDR3 loop spans 13 amino acids. V shed 3 bases and J 6 bases; nucleotides not matched to a gene: 4. The CDR3 nucleotides are TGCGCCAGCAGCTCGGACAGGGGACGCGAGCAGTACTTC. Its protein is CASSSDRGREQYF.

The chain employs TRBV27 and TRBJ2-3; 15 nucleotides align to TRBD2. The germline CDR1 and CDR2 sequences are MNHEY and SMNVEV (reference sequence). CDR3 size: 17 residues. Trimming cost V 4 bases and J 4 bases; bases outside gene matches: 6. As DNA, the CDR3 is TGTGCCAGCAGTTCGAGGACTAGCGGGAGGGTCGCAGATACGCAGTATTTT. Residues: CASSSRTSGRVADTQYF.

The table lists this clonotype with a few counts. This sequence joins TRBV25-1 and TRBJ2-7; unclear D gene. V was trimmed by 3 bases and J by 4 bases, leaving 10 bases between them. Per germline, CDR1 MGHDK and CDR2 SYGVNS. The CDR3 has 13 residues. CDR3 DNA: TGTGCCAGCAGTGAGTCCAGGTCTTACGAGCAGTACTTC. The encoded protein is CASSESRSYEQYF.

The chain carries TRBV28 and TRBJ1-2; 8 positions match TRBD1. CDR3 length: 13 residues. Germline-derived CDR1 and CDR2 are MDHEN and SYDVKM. J was trimmed by 3 bases and V by 5 bases; bases with no gene match: 2. The CDR3 DNA is TGTGCCAGCAGTACAGGGGGATACTATGGCTACACCTTC. This translates into CASSTGGYYGYTF.

This clonotype was seen many times. The J gene is TRBJ2-1, the V gene TRBV28; D possibly corresponds to TRBD1 (5 bases). Germline values: CDR1 MDHEN, CDR2 SYDVKM. The ends were cut back, 6 bases at V and 9 bases at J, with 18 bases in the middle. The CDR3 extends over 14 amino acids. CDR3 nucleotides: TGTGCCAGCAGCCCCACGTTTCAGGGTGGTGAGCAGTTCTTC. This codes for CASSPTFQGGEQFF.

J is TRBJ1-1 and V is TRBV20-1, with unresolved D. CDR3 length: 11 amino acids. The germline V gene encodes CDR1 DFQATT and CDR2 SNEGSKA (reference sequence). The germline V and J ends were trimmed by 3 bases and 8 bases, with 10 bases remaining between them. The CDR3, as DNA: TGCAGTGCTAGTAGGCAGAAGGAAGCTTTCTTT. Its protein is CSASRQKEAFF.

This clonotype has only a few counts. The gene calls are TRBV29-1 and TRBJ1-1, with no clear D. The V gene lost 6 bases and the J gene lost 7 bases, with 6 bases spanning the gap. Per germline, CDR1 SQVTM and CDR2 ANQGSEA. This CDR3 is built from 9 residues. Written as DNA, the CDR3 is TGCAGCGTAAACCATGAAGCTTTCTTT. Protein product: CSVNHEAFF. Variable domain in full (rest from reference TRBV29-1 and TRBJ1-1): SAVISQKPSRDICQRGTSLTIQCQVDSQVTMMFWYRQQPGQSLTLIATANQGSEATYESGFVIDKFPISRPNLTFSTLTVSNMSPEDSSIYLCSVNHEAFFGQGTRLTVV.